Listed here are 10 T cell receptor beta chains from one sample, sequenced in a study of T-cell reconstitution after alpha-beta-depleted transplantation in children. Preparation of the TCRbeta library involved a method that used unique molecular identifiers. Via MiXCR, TCRdb re-called the PCR reads, giving one row per CDR3 protein. The sample includes some 600,000 distinct CDR3 sequences, roughly 15% seen only once; the top ten take approximately 1%. This material consisted of PBMCs from the stem cell graft donor, taken from the stem cell graft. All receptors derive from a human donor who donated a stem cell graft to a child with acute myeloid leukemia.

This clonotype was observed a handful of times. This chain links TRBV6-6 with TRBJ1-2; possible D gene TRBD1, 5 bases. The germline V and J ends were trimmed by 6 bases and 4 bases, with 12 bases remaining between them. The CDR3 covers 13 residues. CDR1 and CDR2 from the germline V gene are MNHNY and SVGAGI (reference sequence). In DNA form, the CDR3 reads TGTGCCAGCAGCTCCGGACACAGCTATGGCTACACCTTC. Protein product: CASSSGHSYGYTF.

Many counts were recorded for this clonotype. The gene calls are TRBV20-1 and TRBJ1-1, with D possibly TRBD1 on 5 matching bases. Trimming stripped 3 bases from V and 7 bases from J, with 12 bases between. Germline CDR1 is DFQATT and CDR2 is SNEGSKA (reference sequence). CDR3 length: 12 residues. In nucleotides, the CDR3 is TGCAGTGCTAGTGGTGGGGGAAGTGAAGCTTTCTTT. Amino acid sequence: CSASGGGSEAFF.

This clonotype was observed many times. This chain links TRBV20-1 with TRBJ1-2; D remains ambiguous. The CDR3 is 10 residues long. CDR1 is DFQATT and CDR2 is SNEGSKA in the germline V gene (reference sequence). Trimming stripped 6 bases from V and 7 bases from J, with 9 bases between. CDR3 in amino acids: CSALRGGYTF. The CDR3 bases are TGCAGTGCACTGCGTGGTGGCTACACCTTC.

There are many counts of this clonotype. This chain uses TRBV20-1 with TRBJ1-2; TRBD1 matches at 9 bases. The V segment lost 6 bases and the J segment 4 bases; nucleotides outside the gene matches: 6. This CDR3 has 13 amino acids. Per the germline V gene, CDR1 is DFQATT and CDR2 is SNEGSKA (reference sequence). The CDR3 spells CSAKGTGPYGYTF. The CDR3 nucleotides read TGCAGTGCAAAGGGGACAGGGCCCTATGGCTACACCTTC.

This clonotype has at least ten counts. This chain links TRBV20-1 with TRBJ1-5, with D unresolved. The CDR3 totals 12 residues. Germline lookup yields CDR1 DFQATT and CDR2 SNEGSKA (reference sequence). The V gene lost 4 bases and the J gene lost 0 bases, with 4 bases spanning the gap. The CDR3: CSAKDSNQPQHF. The CDR3 nucleotides read TGCAGTGCTAAGGATAGCAATCAGCCCCAGCATTTT.

This clonotype was seen a handful of times. The chain combines TRBV7-2 with TRBJ1-2, with 7 bases that match TRBD1. CDR1 SGHTA and CDR2 FQGNSA come from the germline V gene. The CDR3 length is 16 residues. Trimming took 2 bases from V and 1 from J; bases not matched to a gene: 7. The CDR3 spells CASSLHTDRVNYGYTF. The CDR3 DNA reads TGTGCCAGCAGCTTACATACCGACAGGGTTAACTATGGCTACACCTTC.

The table lists this clonotype with many counts. V usage is TRBV5-6 and J usage is TRBJ2-1; D unclear. Germline V gene sequence: CDR1 SGHDT, CDR2 YYEEEE. This CDR3 has 11 residues. Deletions cut 4 bases from V and 8 bases from J, with 7 bases between. CDR3 sequence: CASSAWDEQFF. CDR3 nucleotides: TGTGCCAGCAGCGCTTGGGATGAGCAGTTCTTC.

This clonotype was detected a few times. The rearrangement joins TRBV13 to TRBJ2-7; 8 bases line up with TRBD1. Germline V gene lookup returns CDR1 PRHDT and CDR2 FYEKMQ (reference sequence). This CDR3 comprises 14 residues. V trimming: 4 bases; J trimming: 7 bases; junction bases outside the gene matches: 9. CDR3 residues: CASSWGTGRGEQYF. CDR3 nucleotide sequence: TGTGCCAGCAGCTGGGGGACAGGACGTGGAGAGCAGTACTTC.

A word on this clonotype: This clone may be a read error of a much larger clone one base away. The chain couples TRBV5-1 to TRBJ1-1; 8 nucleotides align to TRBD1. V lost 1 base to trimming and J lost 7 bases; unmatched junction nucleotides: 6. The CDR3 runs to 14 residues. Germline loops: CDR1 SGHRS, CDR2 YFSETQ. Here the CDR3 reads CASSLQDRAIEAFF. CDR3 coding DNA: TGCGCCAGCAGCTTGCAGGACAGGGCGATTGAAGCTTTCTTT.

In its sample, this clonotype was seen many times. The chain has TRBV20-1 and TRBJ1-1, with D hard to call. Germline V gene sequence: CDR1 DFQATT, CDR2 SNEGSKA (reference sequence). This CDR3 comprises 15 residues. The ends were cut back, 3 bases at V and 0 bases at J, with 14 bases in the middle. DNA for the CDR3: TGCAGTGCTAGCGAAGGACGGTTCATGAACACTGAAGCTTTCTTT. Translation: CSASEGRFMNTEAFF.